This T cell receptor beta chain was documented in a study of spatial heterogeneity in lung cancer. Study-wide points: The appearance of ubiquitous expanded tumor TCRs in blood was greater at resection than follow-up.

V shed 6 bases and J shed 6 bases, with 18 bases lying between them. The CDR3 is 14 amino acids. Germline V gene data show CDR1 as SNHLY and CDR2 as FYNNEI. Time point here: sample taken at primary tumor resection. Researchers sequenced whole RNA taken from tumor, nontumor lung or frozen PBMC without sorting. A few counts support this clonotype. Its antigen is not identified. A unique molecular identifier was attached to every TCR cDNA molecule. MiXCR was run by TCRdb on the 5' RACE reads, yielding one entry per CDR3 protein. The sample records about 42,000 distinct CDR3 sequences, under 7.5% being singletons.

This clonotype was sampled from a female donor with early-stage non-small cell lung cancer. Source: PBMCs, taken at surgery. The chain has TRBV2 and TRBJ2-7; D may correspond to TRBD1 or TRBD2 (5 bases each). CDR3 sequence (DNA): TGTGCCAGCAGAGTCTCCGGGACCTCTTCCGAGCAGTACTTC. Encoded protein: CASRVSGTSSEQYF.